This T cell receptor beta chain comes out of a study of blood T cells in healthy people across ages. Trimming pared 4 bases from V and 3 bases from J, leaving 10 bases between. Per the germline V gene, CDR1 is SGHTA and CDR2 is FQGTGA. The CDR3 is made up of 15 amino acids. A J-beta primer mix and a sample-barcoded 5' primer were used in a second PCR of about 7 to 12 cycles. From the 5' RACE reads, TCRdb called clonotypes with MiXCR, one entry per CDR3 protein. Among just over 800,000 distinct CDR3 sequences listed, approximately 59% were seen once. Material: blood. This TCR came from a man aged 30 to 39 in good health. The gene calls are TRBV7-3 and TRBJ2-6; no firm D call. The CDR3 here is CASSSARGGANVLTF. Written as DNA, the CDR3 is TGTGCCAGCAGCTCCGCCCGAGGTGGGGCCAACGTCCTGACTTTC.